These 24 T cell receptor beta chains share one sample of origin, sequenced in a study of T-cell reconstitution after alpha-beta-depleted transplantation in children. The TCRbeta library incorporated unique molecular identifiers. TCRdb used MiXCR to reprocess the PCR reads, holding one entry per CDR3 protein. The sample holds approximately 350,000 distinct CDR3 sequences, about an eighth seen once. Sequenced here: PBMCs, sampled from the stem cell graft. These receptors all come from a human donor who donated a stem cell graft to a child with Fanconi anemia.

This clonotype has at least ten counts. V and J are TRBV12-3 or TRBV12-4 and TRBJ2-1, with 8 bases identical to TRBD2. The trim removed 3 bases at V and 5 bases at J, leaving 6 bases unmatched. This CDR3 is 15 amino acids long. The CDR3 sequence is CASSFFSGANNEQFF. The CDR3 DNA reads as TGTGCCAGCAGTTTCTTTAGCGGGGCAAACAATGAGCAGTTCTTC.

This clonotype has only a few counts. The chain links TRBV12-3 or TRBV12-4 to TRBJ2-3; possible D gene TRBD2, 6 bases. V was trimmed by 5 bases and J by 1 base, leaving 19 bases between them. This CDR3 is built from 17 residues. The DNA for the CDR3 is TGTGCCAGCAGTCCACTTAGAGGAGGGTTTGGCACAGATACGCAGTATTTT. Protein product: CASSPLRGGFGTDTQYF.

This clonotype has more than one count but fewer than ten. CDR3 DNA: TGTGCCAGCACCCTGGGACTGAACAATGAGCAGTTCTTC. The encoded protein is CASTLGLNNEQFF. This chain links TRBV12-3 or TRBV12-4 with TRBJ2-1; TRBD2 is a possible D gene (6 bases). V dropped 7 bases and J dropped 5 bases, with 12 bases sitting between them. The CDR3 is made up of 13 amino acids.

CDR3: CASSLRSGGEKLFF. The CDR3 bases are TGTGCCAGCAGTCTTAGGTCGGGAGGCGAAAAACTGTTTTTT. The V call is TRBV12-3 or TRBV12-4, the J call TRBJ1-4; D is unresolved. Trimming cost V 5 bases and J 8 bases, with 15 bases left between them. CDR3 size: 14 residues.

There are many counts of this clonotype. J is TRBJ2-5 and V is TRBV20-1; D is unclear. Looked up from germline, CDR1 is DFQATT and CDR2 is SNEGSKA (reference sequence). V gave up 1 base and J gave up 7 bases, with 7 bases separating them. The CDR3 extends over 11 amino acids. The CDR3 protein is CSARVVGTQYF. The CDR3 DNA reads as TGCAGTGCTAGAGTAGTGGGGACCCAGTACTTC.

This clonotype was picked up a small number of times. The V call is TRBV7-9, the J call TRBJ2-7; D may be TRBD1 (6 bases). The V end lost 4 bases, the J end lost 0 bases, and 19 bases lay between the germline ends. Germline loops: CDR1 SEHNR, CDR2 FQNEAQ (reference sequence). CDR3 length: 17 amino acids. The CDR3 nucleotides read TGTGCCAGCAGCTCAAGTACCGGGACACATTACTCCTACGAGCAGTACGTC. Protein: CASSSSTGTHYSYEQYV.

This clonotype was counted a few times. V usage is TRBV7-2 and J usage is TRBJ2-5, with 10 nucleotides matching TRBD2. V trimming: 1 base; J trimming: 5 bases; junction bases outside the gene matches: 7. Germline V CDR1 and CDR2: SGHTA, FQGNSA. The CDR3 length is 16 residues. CDR3 loop: CASSLVSSGGWETQYF. The CDR3 DNA reads as TGTGCCAGCAGCTTAGTGTCTAGCGGGGGTTGGGAGACCCAGTACTTC.

This clonotype was observed at least ten times. The chain is built from TRBV9 and TRBJ1-4; no firm D call. From germline, CDR1 is SGDLS and CDR2 YYNGEE. The CDR3 has 12 amino acids. V was shortened by 0 bases and J by 3 bases, with 0 bases between the two germline ends. The CDR3 nucleotides are TGTGCCAGCAGCGTAGCTAATGAAAAACTGTTTTTT. As protein: CASSVANEKLFF.

V is TRBV24-1 and J is TRBJ2-5; D possibly corresponds to TRBD1 (5 bases). Germline values: CDR1 KGHDR, CDR2 SFDVKD. Trimming cost V 6 bases and J 7 bases, with 14 bases left between them. This CDR3 spans 13 amino acids. The CDR3 loop reads CATSPDNSGTQYF. CDR3 DNA sequence: TGTGCCACCAGTCCGGACAACAGTGGGACCCAGTACTTC.

The sample holds many counts of this clonotype. The chain combines TRBV29-1 with TRBJ2-3; TRBD1 might be the D (6 bases). With 7 bases removed from V and 3 bases from J, the gap between germline ends came to 8 bases. The CDR3 is made up of 11 amino acids. Germline-derived CDR1 and CDR2 are SQVTM and ANQGSEA. DNA for the CDR3: TGCAGCGCAGGGGTGACAGATACGCAGTATTTT. Its translation is CSAGVTDTQYF.

This clonotype was seen ten or more times. The rearrangement joins TRBV5-1 to TRBJ2-2, with D perhaps matching TRBD2 (6 bases). The CDR3 is made up of 13 amino acids. The germline V gene has CDR1 SGHRS and CDR2 YFSETQ. V was shortened by 7 bases and J by 8 bases, with 15 bases between the two germline ends. CDR3 nucleotides: TGCGCCAGCGGTGATACGGGGGATGGGGAGCTGTTTTTT. Encoded protein: CASGDTGDGELFF.

The J gene is TRBJ2-5, the V gene TRBV20-1; 8 bases line up with TRBD1. V trimming: 5 bases; J trimming: 4 bases; junction bases outside the gene matches: 6. CDR1 DFQATT and CDR2 SNEGSKA come from the germline V gene (reference sequence). The CDR3 is made up of 13 amino acids. CDR3 in DNA: TGCAGTGCTCTCACAGGGGGTGGAGAGACCCAGTACTTC. Translated: CSALTGGGETQYF.

At least ten counts were recorded for this clonotype. V gene TRBV5-1 combines with J gene TRBJ1-2; 12 nucleotides match TRBD1. The CDR3 length is 15 residues. Germline CDR1 SGHRS, CDR2 YFSETQ. The junction had 4 bases not matched to a gene; V was cut back by 0 bases and J by 7 bases. CDR3 loop: CASSLEGQGAGGYTF. In DNA form, the CDR3 reads TGCGCCAGCAGCTTGGAGGGACAGGGGGCAGGTGGCTACACCTTC.

This clonotype showed up many times. This chain links TRBV5-1 with TRBJ1-2, with D tentatively TRBD1 (5 bases). V dropped 3 bases and J dropped 6 bases, with 12 bases sitting between them. The CDR3 sequence is 13 residues long. Looked up from germline, CDR1 is SGHRS and CDR2 is YFSETQ. The CDR3 coding sequence is TGCGCCAGCAGCTACTGGACGGGGGATGGCTACACCTTC. Its translation: CASSYWTGDGYTF.

This clonotype was observed a few times. This chain links TRBV5-6 with TRBJ2-3, with D uncertain. Between the trimmed V and J ends, which lost 1 base and 3 bases, there was a span of 6 bases. Germline-derived CDR1 and CDR2 are SGHDT and YYEEEE. This CDR3 comprises 13 residues. CDR3: CASSLPTTDTQYF. For the CDR3, the DNA is TGTGCCAGCAGCTTGCCCACGACAGATACGCAGTATTTT.

This chain connects TRBV5-1 to TRBJ2-3, with TRBD1 as a possible D gene (5 bases). The V and J ends lost 2 bases and 0 bases respectively, with 13 bases between them. There are 16 residues in the CDR3. Per germline, CDR1 SGHRS and CDR2 YFSETQ. The DNA of the CDR3 is TGCGCCAGCAGCTTTTCGACAGCCTCTAGCACAGATACGCAGTATTTT. It is translated as CASSFSTASSTDTQYF.

This chain links TRBV21-1 with TRBJ1-3; no check of the table's D call, TRBD1, against the DNA was made. TRBV21-1 counts as a pseudogene. The CDR3 is made up of 19 amino acids. The CDR3 coding sequence is TGTGCCAGCAGCAAAGGATCCGGGACAGACACTTTCTCTGGAAACACCATATATTTT. This translates into CASSKGSGTDTFSGNTIYF.

This clonotype was seen ten or more times. This sequence joins TRBV7-3 and TRBJ2-3; 7 bases agree with TRBD2. The CDR3 loop spans 16 amino acids. J gave up 0 bases and V 5 bases, and 8 bases lay outside the gene matches. From germline, CDR1 is SGHTA and CDR2 FQGTGA. CDR3: CASSPGIGRSTDTQYF. CDR3 nucleotides: TGTGCCAGCAGCCCGGGGATCGGGAGGAGCACAGATACGCAGTATTTT.

The J gene is TRBJ1-5, the V gene TRBV12-3 or TRBV12-4; 7 nucleotides line up with TRBD1. V gave up 5 bases and J gave up 2 bases; unmatched junction bases: 6. This CDR3 comprises 15 residues. CDR3: CASSPTGQGNQPQHF. The DNA for the CDR3 is TGTGCCAGCAGTCCTACCGGACAGGGCAATCAGCCCCAGCATTTT.

This clonotype was detected a few times. This chain links TRBV5-1 with TRBJ2-1; TRBD1 aligns across 9 bases. V trimming: 0 bases; J trimming: 2 bases; junction bases outside the gene matches: 3. The V gene's germline CDR1 is SGHRS and CDR2 YFSETQ. This CDR3 has 16 amino acids. CDR3 sequence reads: CASSLGGTGTYNEQFF. In nucleotides, the CDR3 is TGCGCCAGCAGCTTGGGGGGGACAGGGACCTACAATGAGCAGTTCTTC.

The table lists this clonotype with many counts. The chain employs TRBV7-6 and TRBJ1-5; 8 bases match TRBD1. The CDR3 runs 14 residues. CDR1 is SGHVS, CDR2 FNYEAQ, per germline. Germline trimming cut 5 bases from V and 2 bases from J; bases unmatched to any gene: 2. CDR3 sequence (DNA): TGTGCCAGCAGCCCAGGGGGCGGCAATCAGCCCCAGCATTTT. Amino acids: CASSPGGGNQPQHF.

The chain has TRBV4-2 and TRBJ2-3; TRBD2 agrees at 8 bases. The CDR3 is 16 amino acids. The V gene end was trimmed by 0 bases and the J gene end by 4 bases; junction bases not matched to a gene: 6. CDR1 is LGHNA and CDR2 is YNFKEQ in the germline V gene. Here the CDR3 DNA reads TGTGCCAGCAGCCAAGATCCAGCGGGGGTAGCAGATACGCAGTATTTT. This gives the protein CASSQDPAGVADTQYF.

This clonotype has more than one count but fewer than ten. The CDR3 DNA is TGTGCCAGCAGCTGGGACAGGGGGAAGCCCCAGCATTTT. It translates to CASSWDRGKPQHF. The chain is built from TRBV3-1 and TRBJ1-5, with TRBD1 matching over 11 bases. J lost 8 bases, V lost 5 bases, and 2 bases had no gene match. The germline CDR1 and CDR2 sequences are LGHDT and YNNKEL (reference sequence). The CDR3 has 13 residues.

This clonotype was seen only a few times. The chain has TRBV6-1 and TRBJ1-2; unclear D gene. V lost 4 bases, J lost 6 bases, and 18 bases lay in between. Germline loops: CDR1 MNHNS, CDR2 SASEGT. This CDR3 has 15 residues. The CDR3, as DNA: TGTGCCAGCAGTGTACGTTCTCCCGAGTACGATGGCTACACCTTC. Translated: CASSVRSPEYDGYTF.